This T cell receptor beta chain was obtained from a study of PD-L1 blockade in urothelial cancer listed by TCRdb under 2017. Some background on the complete study: Every patient began therapy around 2014 and was given atezolizumab 1,200 mg intravenously every 3 weeks. Blood samples were analyzed at 3 weeks after treatment start (second dose) and at 6 weeks after treatment start. An ECOG performance status of 0 or 1 was recorded for the patients, and 0 to 3 prior chemotherapy regimens had been received by the patients. Pretreatment tumor samples, along with matched peripheral blood collected serially before and after atezolizumab treatment, underwent TCR sequencing. Some 30 patients had pretreatment blood TCR-seq, 24 had at least one posttreatment blood collection, and 24 had tumor TCR-seq. Somatic, immune and clinical correlates of response to PD-L1 blockade with atezolizumab in urothelial cancer were the focus of an exploratory multi-omic analysis. Blood samples gave a median of about 150,000 T cells and approximately 80,000 unique TCRs, with a median clonality of approximately 0.08. Twenty-five of 29 patients were identified as males with urothelial cancer of bladder origin, and a prior smoking history was reported by 18 of 29 patients. Progression-free survival longer than 6 months counted as durable clinical benefit, and TCR features were additionally tested against both progression-free and overall survival. Durable clinical benefit was achieved by nine patients and was not achieved by 20 patients. In the same patients who had TCR sequencing, pretreatment tumors also underwent whole exome sequencing and RNA sequencing.

Synthetic TCR analog templates were spiked into each PCR to estimate absolute template abundance from read counts. The immunoSEQ assay used bias-controlled V and J gene primers to amplify TCRbeta CDR3 regions from genomic DNA. Sequencing of rearranged TCRbeta segments was performed at approximately 20X coverage. Turning to the authors' computational methods: Clustering was used to correct sequencing errors, and CDR3s were annotated against IMGT to assign V, D and J genes. Downstream analyses used only productive TCRbeta rearrangements and left out out-of-frame or stop-codon sequences. To compute clonality, Shannon entropy was normalized by the log of the number of unique productive sequences and then subtracted from one. Clones differing between time points or between blood and tumor were identified using Fisher's exact test with Benjamini-Hochberg correction, with an adjusted p below 0.01 applied as the threshold. TCRdb mirrors the immuneACCESS table, restricted to in-frame sequences. Some clones are absent from its copies; in checked studies, under half trace to an unresolved V gene, and the reason for the others is unknown. The V and J calls and clone size come from that table; D and trimming were worked out from the DNA. For this sample there are about 37,000 clones; over 65% appear just once. The leading ten clones occupy roughly 18% of the sample.

This clone was counted a few times. Its antigen remains undetermined. Base qualities are not recorded, but no much larger clone differs from it by a single base. The cohort included about 30 patients with locally advanced or metastatic urothelial carcinoma who were treated at Memorial Sloan Kettering on a trial protocol. Peripheral blood mononuclear cells were collected pretreatment and during treatment, with between 1 and 8 total time points obtained per patient. The Qiagen DNeasy Blood extraction kit was used to purify genomic DNA from total PBMCs and tumor samples. PBMCs were collected pretreatment and during treatment, and were isolated and stored as previously described. Paper-wide results and their limitations: Among patients with durable benefit, tumor-associated TCR clones showed greater expansion in peripheral blood 3 weeks after treatment started (n = 22, p = 0.022). A pretreatment peripheral blood TCR clonality below the median was linked to improved progression-free and overall survival. Because the sample size was small (n of about 29) and many of the analyses were exploratory, the results are meant to be hypothesis-generating.

Per the germline V gene, SGDLS is the CDR1 and YYNGEE is the CDR2. From cysteine to phenylalanine, the CDR3 is 12 amino acids long. Only the CDR3 region is kept as DNA, spanning 36 bases read in frame from base 1. V loses 4 bases, J loses 12 bases, and the germline ends lie 14 bases apart. This sequence uses TRBV9 and TRBJ2-1; D gene: possibly TRBD2, on 6 matching bases. Sequenced material: PBMCs, taken around atezolizumab (anti-PD-L1) treatment. The sequence came from a man in his sixties with urothelial cancer. The CDR3 in this case is CASSPPVGGQFF. The DNA reads TGTGCCAGCAGCCCACCGGTGGGAGGGCAGTTCTTC.